The source of this T cell receptor (beta chain) is a study of T cell responses to AZD1222 COVID-19 vaccine (dated by TCRdb to the early 2020s). Study-level background: AZD1222 recipients given second doses at about 4 weeks or at about 12 weeks were pooled, since spike-specific TCR depth and breadth were not found to differ between the two schedules. TCR sequencing covered about 230 trial participants: about 210 given two doses of AZD1222 and 26 given two doses of MenACWY control vaccine. Enrollment into the trials was organized by age into subgroups of 18-55, 56-69 and 70-plus years, and those subgroups contained about 160, 30 and 59 TCR-sequenced participants, respectively. The investigation overall reported the following: Most participants were white British and females outnumbered males, and the authors suggested that clonal diversity may have been underestimated. Because no day 14 peak-response samples were available, the repertoires could be characterized only after the peak T cell response. A significant rise in spike-specific TCR breadth and depth was observed after two AZD1222 doses relative to day 0 and relative to MenACWY recipients. Nearly half of unique spike-specific TCRs reportedly recognized epitopes outside regions mutated in the B.1.351 and B.1.1.7 variants. Vaccine-associated CD4 TCRs spanned the whole spike protein, with dominant responses in regions 160-218 and 743-854. Only five to seven AZD1222 recipients were SARS-CoV-2 seropositive at baseline, limiting conclusions about previously exposed vaccinees. In the small 56-69-year group, the increase in depth fell short of significance, most likely because of low power.

Trimming removed 9 bases from V and 0 bases from J; the gene matches leave 4 bases unexplained. There are 13 amino acids in the CDR3, from cysteine to phenylalanine inclusive. Only CDR3 DNA is held: 39 bases, read in frame from base 1. As encoded in the germline V gene, CDR1 is LGHNA while CDR2 is YNFKEQ. The time point label on this specimen signifies: baseline before first vaccination. Samples from vaccinated people were obtained from the UK trials COV001 and COV002, which included a single-blind randomized controlled phase 2/3 trial of AZD1222 (ChAdOx1 nCoV-19) in healthy adults. Trial participant PBMC samples were collected at day 0 and day 28 after the second dose for TCRbeta chain sequencing. The CDR3 regions of human TCRbeta chains were subjected to immunosequencing. The study's processing was this. Repertoire TCRs were checked for matches against a reference library of SARS-CoV-2-specific TCRs that had been generated using the MIRA antigen-specificity platform. Breadth was defined as the fraction of unique TCRs that were SARS-CoV-2-associated, and depth was defined as the fraction of total T cells that were SARS-CoV-2-associated. Using the MIRA data, every spike-specific TCR was mapped to the spike region that the TCR reacted to and assigned to either a CD4 or a CD8 class. Log10-transformed breadth and depth values were compared by one-way ANOVA with Sidak's multiple comparisons tests. TCRdb limited this immuneACCESS table to in-frame rearrangements with V and J called. A share of clones is missing; checked studies link under half to unresolved V genes, and the rest is unexplained. For V, J and clone size, that table is used; D and trimming come from the DNA. The sample has around 160,000 clones on record, about 90% of them singletons. The ten largest make up less than 5.5% of the sample.

Remarks on this clone: The antigen it recognizes is unknown. No clone much larger than this one lies a single base away; base qualities are absent.

Specimen: peripheral blood, collected on day 0 of AZD1222 vaccination. The V gene is TRBV4-2 and the J gene is TRBJ2-5; 7 central nucleotides agree with TRBD1. The TCR sequence derives from an adult in good health. The CDR3 loop reads CASSTGDQETQYF. The DNA is TGTGCCAGTAGCACAGGGGACCAAGAGACCCAGTACTTC.